This TCR beta chain was observed in a study of CD8 T cells in ankylosing spondylitis. Only a few counts were recorded for this clonotype. TCRdb redid the calling of the 5' RACE reads with MiXCR, one entry per CDR3 protein. The sample records under 450,000 distinct CDR3 sequences, 20% to 25% being singletons. Germline lookup yields CDR1 MGHRA and CDR2 YSYEKL. This CDR3 has 15 residues. With V trimmed by 1 base and J by 6 bases, 4 bases remained unmatched. The TCR comes from a male donor with ankylosing spondylitis or in good health (not recorded which). The sample consisted of blood, either unsorted or a sorted T cell fraction (not recorded which). The chain employs TRBV4-1 and TRBJ2-2; 8 nucleotides agree with TRBD1. CDR3 residues: CASSQVTGAAGELFF. The CDR3 nucleotides are TGCGCCAGCAGCCAAGTGACAGGGGCCGCCGGGGAGCTGTTTTTT.